Listed here are 26 T cell receptor beta chains from one sample, sequenced in a study of shared clonotypes between healthy human individuals. Produced via immunoSEQ multiplex PCR; TCRdb's table is partial and in-frame only. The sample contains a few hundred thousand clones, roughly three quarters of which appear only once. Sequencing was carried out using PBMCs. The receptor set was obtained from a woman in her 40s in good health. Some clones in this sample may be carry-over from other donors' samples.

This clone has only a few counts. The rearrangement joins TRBV6-1 to TRBJ2-3, with 8 bases aligning to TRBD2. Trimming cost V 2 bases and J 0 bases; bases outside gene matches: 4. The CDR3 totals 16 residues. Germline V gene sequence: CDR1 MNHNS, CDR2 SASEGT. DNA for the CDR3: TGTGCCAGCAGTGAAATTCCGGGAGGGAGCACAGATACGCAGTATTTT. It yields the protein CASSEIPGGSTDTQYF.

The V call is TRBV28, the J call TRBJ1-2; possibly TRBD1 for D (5 bases). The CDR3 is 14 residues long. Deletions cut 6 bases from V and 5 bases from J, with 16 bases between. Germline-derived CDR1 and CDR2 are MDHEN and SYDVKM. CDR3 in DNA: TGTGCCAGCAGCCCAGGACAAAGGGTTTATGGCTACACCTTC. Its protein product is CASSPGQRVYGYTF.

The rearrangement joins TRBV7-2 to TRBJ2-1; D is uncertain. This CDR3 is built from 13 residues. Trimming removed 5 bases at V and 0 bases at J, with 5 bases between. CDR1 SGHTA and CDR2 FQGNSA come from the germline V gene. The CDR3 coding sequence is TGTGCCAGCAGCCCGGACTCCTACAATGAGCAGTTCTTC. Protein sequence: CASSPDSYNEQFF.

The table lists this clone with a few counts. The CDR3 sequence: CASSLFGTGSDEQYF. The CDR3 DNA reads as TGTGCCAGCAGTTTATTTGGGACAGGGAGCGACGAGCAGTACTTC. This chain uses TRBV27 with TRBJ2-7; TRBD1 matches at 9 bases. From germline, CDR1 is MNHEY and CDR2 SMNVEV (reference sequence). J lost 5 bases, V lost 1 base, and 6 bases had no gene match. The CDR3 runs to 15 residues.

This clone was seen more than once but under ten times. The chain is built from TRBV25-1 and TRBJ1-2; 10 bases match TRBD1. V was pared by 8 bases and J by 9 bases, with 6 bases of the junction left unmatched. The germline V gene has CDR1 MGHDK and CDR2 SYGVNS. The CDR3 extends over 12 amino acids. The CDR3 sequence is CASGGQGLSYTF. The CDR3, as DNA: TGTGCCAGCGGGGGACAGGGGTTAAGCTACACCTTC.

Points on this clone: A read error is the likely source, as a far larger clone sits one nucleotide away. The CDR3 does not close with the conserved phenylalanine or tryptophan, likely indicating a read error. V gene TRBV4-3 combines with J gene TRBJ1-2, with TRBD1 as a possible D gene (5 bases). Germline CDR1 reads LGHNA; CDR2 reads YSLEER. The CDR3 sequence is 17 residues long. V was cut by 3 bases and J by 5 bases, with 22 bases left in between. CDR3 nucleotide sequence: TGCGCCAGCAGCCACATCCCGACGGGGGTCATGGGGTATGGCTACACCCTC. Its translation is CASSHIPTGVMGYGYTL.

This sequence joins TRBV28 and TRBJ1-4; perhaps TRBD1 as D (5 bases). The V and J ends lost 4 bases and 8 bases respectively, with 17 bases between them. The V gene's germline CDR1 is MDHEN and CDR2 SYDVKM. There are 15 residues in the CDR3. The CDR3 protein is CASSSADRLREKLFF. The DNA for the CDR3 is TGTGCCAGCAGTTCTGCTGACAGACTAAGAGAAAAACTGTTTTTT.

V is TRBV7-2 and J is TRBJ1-4; D gene uncertain. This CDR3 has 13 residues. Trimming took 5 bases from V and 7 from J, leaving 11 bases between them. The V gene's germline CDR1 is SGHTA and CDR2 FQGNSA. The CDR3: CASSPPTSEKLFF. DNA for the CDR3: TGTGCCAGCAGCCCCCCGACGTCTGAAAAACTGTTTTTT.

The chain uses TRBV9 and TRBJ1-2; TRBD1 matches 8 bases. CDR1 and CDR2 from the germline V gene are SGDLS and YYNGEE. J gave up 2 bases and V 3 bases, and 6 bases lay outside the gene matches. This CDR3 spans 15 amino acids. CDR3 loop: CASSGRTGSNYGYTF. The CDR3 DNA reads as TGTGCCAGCAGCGGACGGACAGGGTCGAACTATGGCTACACCTTC.

The chain joins TRBV30 to TRBJ2-7; TRBD1 matches at 8 bases. V lost 5 bases, J lost 1 base, and 7 bases stayed unmatched. Germline loops: CDR1 GTSNPN, CDR2 SVGIG (reference sequence). The CDR3 length is 14 residues. The CDR3 protein is CAWGPGTGSYEQYF. In DNA form, the CDR3 reads TGTGCCTGGGGACCCGGGACAGGATCCTACGAGCAGTACTTC. The variable domain in full, completed from reference TRBV30 and TRBJ2-7, reads SQTIHQWPATLVQPVGSPLSLECTVEGTSNPNLYWYRQAAGRGLQLLFYSVGIGQISSEVPQNLSASRPQDRQFILSSKKLLLSDSGFYLCAWGPGTGSYEQYFGPGTRLTVT.

In its sample, this clone was seen a few times. This chain links TRBV5-1 with TRBJ2-5, with D hard to call. V lost 0 bases and J 5 bases, leaving 2 bases between the germline ends. Germline CDR1 is SGHRS and CDR2 is YFSETQ. CDR3 length equals 11 residues. In DNA form, the CDR3 reads TGCGCCAGCAGCTTGGCGGAGACCCAGTACTTC. This sequence encodes CASSLAETQYF.

The chain joins TRBV14 to TRBJ2-5, with TRBD2 matching 9 bases. V lost 5 bases, J lost 3 bases, and 4 bases stayed unmatched. The CDR3 is 14 residues long. In germline, CDR1 is SGHDN, CDR2 FVKESK. As DNA, the CDR3 is TGTGCCAGCAGCTCACTAGCGGGTAAAGAGACCCAGTACTTC. It translates to CASSSLAGKETQYF.

A few counts support this clone. The chain is built from TRBV19 and TRBJ2-3, with D uncertain. Trimming took off 3 bases at V and 7 bases at J, with 17 bases between the two ends. The CDR3 loop spans 15 amino acids. CDR1 and CDR2 (germline): LNHDA, SQIVND (reference sequence). CDR3 sequence reads: CASSIDSVGSNTQYF. The CDR3 nucleotides are TGTGCCAGTAGTATTGATTCGGTCGGGTCTAATACGCAGTATTTT.

The J gene is TRBJ1-5, the V gene TRBV30; D is uncertain. The CDR3 spans 12 residues. The germline V gene has CDR1 GTSNPN and CDR2 SVGIG (reference sequence). CDR3 sequence (DNA): TGTGCTCATGGCTCGTGGAATCAGCCCCAGCATTTT. Translating it yields CAHGSWNQPQHF.

This clone was counted many times. J is TRBJ1-3 and V is TRBV30, with a tentative D call TRBD1 (5 bases). Trimming shortened V by 3 bases and J by 1 base, and 13 bases separated the two germline ends. The CDR3 has 15 residues. The germline gives CDR1 GTSNPN, CDR2 SVGIG (reference sequence). This CDR3 is CAWSPLGGSGNTIYF. DNA for the CDR3: TGTGCCTGGAGCCCCCTGGGGGGTTCTGGAAACACCATATATTTT.

The V gene is TRBV6-4, the J gene TRBJ1-1; D remains ambiguous. The ends were cut back, 3 bases at V and 8 bases at J, with 13 bases in the middle. The germline V gene encodes CDR1 MRHNA and CDR2 SNTAGT. This CDR3 contains 13 residues. CDR3 residues: CASSELSFGEAFF. DNA of the CDR3: TGTGCCAGCAGTGAATTAAGCTTCGGGGAAGCTTTCTTT.

This rearrangement joins TRBV5-6 to TRBJ2-1, with 7 bases matching TRBD2. The CDR3 is made up of 16 amino acids. CDR1 is SGHDT, CDR2 YYEEEE, per germline. With 0 bases clipped from V and 5 bases from J, the junction kept 8 bases outside the gene matches. CDR3 sequence (DNA): TGTGCCAGCAGCTTGGGAGCTTGGGCGGGAGACAATGAGCAGTTCTTC. Protein sequence: CASSLGAWAGDNEQFF.

With respect to this clone: The sample contains more than one DNA sequence encoding this CDR3. The chain combines TRBV30 with TRBJ2-6; perhaps D is TRBD1 or TRBD2 (5 bases each). The ends were cut back, 1 base at V and 2 bases at J, with 6 bases in the middle. The CDR3 extends over 14 amino acids. The V gene's germline CDR1 is GTSNPN and CDR2 SVGIG (reference sequence). The CDR3 sequence is CAWSGGTGANVLTF. The DNA of the CDR3 is TGTGCCTGGAGTGGGGGGACTGGGGCCAACGTCCTGACTTTC.

The chain links TRBV6-6 to TRBJ2-2; TRBD1 aligns across 9 bases. With V trimmed by 5 bases and J by 4 bases, 5 bases remained unmatched. CDR3 length: 15 amino acids. Germline assignment: CDR1 MNHNY and CDR2 SVGAGI (reference sequence). This chain's CDR3 is CASSPGTGFTGELFF. For the CDR3, the DNA is TGTGCCAGCAGTCCCGGGACAGGGTTCACCGGGGAGCTGTTTTTT.

This chain uses TRBV30 with TRBJ2-7; no clear D gene. Germline lookup yields CDR1 GTSNPN and CDR2 SVGIG (reference sequence). CDR3 length: 14 residues. Trimming stripped 0 bases from V and 0 bases from J, with 9 bases between. The DNA of the CDR3 is TGTGCCTGGAGTGTAACACAGAACTCCTACGAGCAGTACTTC. Its protein product is CAWSVTQNSYEQYF.

The rearrangement links TRBV6-6 to TRBJ2-7; the match to TRBD2 covers 8 bases. J was trimmed by 9 bases and V by 6 bases; bases with no gene match: 10. The CDR3 spans 13 residues. The germline V gene has CDR1 MNHNY and CDR2 SVGAGI (reference sequence). CDR3 coding DNA: TGTGCCAGCAGCCAGCCGGGGGGGAGGGTGCAGTACTTC. This codes for CASSQPGGRVQYF.

This clone was observed a single time. Only one base separates this from a far larger clonotype, so it likely reflects a read error. The gene calls are TRBV30 and TRBJ1-1; no reliable D call. The CDR3 is 12 residues long. Germline loops: CDR1 GTSNPN, CDR2 SVGIG (reference sequence). Here the CDR3 reads CAWSPAGAEASF. In DNA, the CDR3 is TGTGCCTGGAGTCCGGCCGGCGCTGAAGCTTCCTTT.

The CDR3 nucleotides read TGCGCCAGCAGCCCGGACCTACTCACCGGGGAGCTGTTTTTT. This encodes CASSPDLLTGELFF. V is TRBV5-1 and J is TRBJ2-2; D is uncertain. Trimming took off 4 bases at V and 4 bases at J, with 11 bases between the two ends. Germline CDR1 reads SGHRS; CDR2 reads YFSETQ. This CDR3 is 14 amino acids long.

The rearrangement links TRBV27 to TRBJ2-7; tentatively, D is TRBD2 (5 bases). CDR3 length: 14 residues. Germline assignment: CDR1 MNHEY and CDR2 SMNVEV (reference sequence). V shed 3 bases and J shed 3 bases, with 12 bases lying between them. CDR3 in amino acids: CASSFRGIYYEQYF. The CDR3 DNA is TGTGCCAGCAGTTTTAGAGGGATTTACTACGAGCAGTACTTC.

The gene calls are TRBV2 and TRBJ1-1; D uncertain. The V gene lost 5 bases and the J gene lost 1 base, with 8 bases spanning the gap. This CDR3 contains 13 residues. Germline CDR1 reads SNHLY; CDR2 reads FYNNEI. The CDR3 DNA sequence: TGTGCCAGCAGTTTGGGCTGGAACACTGAAGCTTTCTTT. Its translation: CASSLGWNTEAFF.

The V gene is TRBV18, the J gene TRBJ2-5; maybe TRBD2 (6 bases). This CDR3 is 15 amino acids long. Trimming left V 4 bases short and J 3 bases short, with 15 bases between. The germline V gene has CDR1 KGHSH and CDR2 LQKENI. Written as DNA, the CDR3 is TGTGCCAGCTCACTACCTTTAGCGGTGGAAGAGACCCAGTACTTC. Residues: CASSLPLAVEETQYF.